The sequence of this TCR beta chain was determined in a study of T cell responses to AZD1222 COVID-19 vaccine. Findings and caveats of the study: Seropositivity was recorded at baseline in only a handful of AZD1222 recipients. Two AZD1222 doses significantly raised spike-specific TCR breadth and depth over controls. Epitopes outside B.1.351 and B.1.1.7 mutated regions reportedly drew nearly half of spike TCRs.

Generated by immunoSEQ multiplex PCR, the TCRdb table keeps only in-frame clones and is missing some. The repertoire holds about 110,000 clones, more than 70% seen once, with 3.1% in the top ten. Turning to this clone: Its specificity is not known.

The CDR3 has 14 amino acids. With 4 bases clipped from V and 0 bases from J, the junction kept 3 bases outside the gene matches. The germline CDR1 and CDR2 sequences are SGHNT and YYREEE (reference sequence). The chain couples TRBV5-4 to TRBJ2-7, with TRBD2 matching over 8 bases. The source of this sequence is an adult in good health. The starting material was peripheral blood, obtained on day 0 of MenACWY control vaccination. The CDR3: CASSPAGDSYEQYF. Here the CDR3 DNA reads TGTGCCAGCAGCCCAGCGGGGGACTCCTACGAGCAGTACTTC.